This passage covers 21 T cell receptor beta chains from one sample sequenced in a study of cytomegalovirus exposure and HLA in healthy donors. The PCR made use of 60 Vbeta and 13 Jbeta primers. The protocol was immunoSEQ multiplex PCR, while the TCRdb copy is restricted to in-frame clones and leaves out a portion. The sample lists about 60,000 clones; about 73% were seen once. Material for sequencing was PBMCs. Receptor source: a woman aged 60-75 years in good health and CMV-seropositive.

The chain employs TRBV11-2 and TRBJ2-1; possible D gene TRBD2, 6 bases. Germline values: CDR1 SGHAT, CDR2 FQNNGV. The CDR3 extends over 15 amino acids. With 1 base removed from V and 12 bases from J, the gap between germline ends came to 19 bases. CDR3 in amino acids: CASSLVAGRGTGQFF. The CDR3 nucleotides read TGTGCCAGCAGCTTAGTGGCGGGGCGTGGCACTGGGCAGTTCTTC.

This clone was found once. The chain is built from TRBV7-2 and TRBJ1-4; D not certain. Per germline, CDR1 SGHTA and CDR2 FQGNSA. The CDR3 consists of 19 residues. The germline V and J ends were trimmed by 4 bases and 8 bases, with 29 bases remaining between them. The CDR3 nucleotides read TGTGCCAGCAGCTCCGGATCGGGTCCCCCCGGTGCTGGCGGCGAAAAACTGTTTTTT. Amino acid sequence: CASSSGSGPPGAGGEKLFF.

The gene calls are TRBV27 and TRBJ1-1; D not resolved. Trimming removed 0 bases from V and 4 bases from J, with 6 bases in between. The CDR3 covers 13 residues. CDR1 and CDR2 (germline): MNHEY, SMNVEV (reference sequence). CDR3 sequence (DNA): TGTGCCAGCAGTTTATCGTCCCTCACTGAAGCTTTCTTT. This gives the protein CASSLSSLTEAFF.

The rearrangement uses TRBV10-1 and TRBJ2-3; 7 nucleotides agree with TRBD2. Germline loops: CDR1 WNHNN, CDR2 SYGVQD (reference sequence). The CDR3 extends over 15 amino acids. J gave up 6 bases and V 8 bases, and 14 bases lay outside the gene matches. The CDR3 nucleotides read TGCGCCAGCGAGCATGAGCGGGGATGTGTGGATACGCAGTATTTT. Translating gives CASEHERGCVDTQYF.

The J gene is TRBJ2-6, the V gene TRBV5-1, with D uncertain. The germline V gene encodes CDR1 SGHRS and CDR2 YFSETQ. This CDR3 contains 17 residues. With 0 bases removed from V and 0 bases from J, the gap between germline ends came to 10 bases. The CDR3 DNA follows: TGCGCCAGCAGCTTGGTCGGTCCGGGCTCTGGGGCCAACGTCCTGACTTTC. It specifies CASSLVGPGSGANVLTF.

This clone was recorded a few times. The rearrangement uses TRBV6-1 and TRBJ1-2; 9 positions agree with TRBD1. Trimming at V came to 2 bases and at J to 0 bases, leaving 10 bases not matched to a gene. The CDR3 runs 18 residues. CDR1 MNHNS and CDR2 SASEGT come from the germline V gene. For the CDR3, the DNA is TGTGCCAGCAGTGAACTTAGACAGGGGGTATCCGCTAACTATGGCTACACCTTC. This translates into CASSELRQGVSANYGYTF.

The rearrangement joins TRBV4-3 to TRBJ1-3; D possibly corresponds to TRBD1 (5 bases). V dropped 2 bases and J dropped 2 bases, with 13 bases sitting between them. The germline gives CDR1 LGHNA, CDR2 YSLEER. The length of the CDR3 is 16 residues. CDR3 region: CASSQLQGAAGNTIYF. As DNA, the CDR3 is TGCGCCAGCAGCCAACTTCAGGGCGCGGCTGGAAACACCATATATTTT.

This clone was recorded a few times. V usage is TRBV10-3 and J usage is TRBJ2-7, with D possibly being TRBD2 (7 bases). The germline V gene encodes CDR1 ENHRY and CDR2 SYGVKD. Trimming removed 4 bases at V and 2 bases at J, with 18 bases between. The CDR3 has 16 residues. The CDR3 DNA sequence: TGTGCCATCAGTGGGGGGGGCAGGGCACCGACCTACGAGCAGTACTTC. It is translated as CAISGGGRAPTYEQYF.

This chain links TRBV11-2 with TRBJ2-5; 7 bases are shared with TRBD1. CDR1 is SGHAT, CDR2 FQNNGV, per germline. The ends lost 3 bases at V and 2 bases at J; junction bases unmatched: 3. The length of the CDR3 is 14 residues. The CDR3 spells CASSFRTGQETQYF. The CDR3 DNA is TGTGCCAGCAGCTTCAGGACAGGTCAAGAGACCCAGTACTTC.

This clone has just a few counts. The J gene is TRBJ2-7, the V gene TRBV7-8; TRBD2 matches at 9 bases. The V segment lost 1 base and the J segment 3 bases; nucleotides outside the gene matches: 7. The CDR3 extends over 16 amino acids. CDR1 is SGHVS and CDR2 is FQNEAQ in the germline V gene. The CDR3 DNA is TGTGCCAGCAGCTTAGAGGGGCGGGGGGGTTTCTACGAGCAGTACTTC. Encoded protein: CASSLEGRGGFYEQYF.

The chain is built from TRBV7-9 and TRBJ1-2; maybe TRBD1 (6 bases). The CDR3 has 14 residues. The germline CDR1 and CDR2 sequences are SEHNR and FQNEAQ (reference sequence). V shed 6 bases and J shed 0 bases, with 11 bases lying between them. The CDR3 reads CASSQQGTNYGYTF. As DNA, the CDR3 is TGTGCCAGCAGTCAACAGGGAACTAACTATGGCTACACCTTC.

The rearrangement links TRBV29-1 to TRBJ2-7, with D possibly TRBD2 on 6 matching bases. Deletions cut 0 bases from V and 2 bases from J, with 20 bases between. This CDR3 has 17 residues. Germline loops: CDR1 SQVTM, CDR2 ANQGSEA. CDR3 coding DNA: TGCAGCGTTGAAGATAATCGGCCCGCCGGGGGAACCTACGAGCAGTACTTC. This codes for CSVEDNRPAGGTYEQYF.

The rearrangement links TRBV4-3 to TRBJ1-6, with 9 bases that match TRBD1. CDR1 and CDR2 (germline): LGHNA, YSLEER. Unmatched junction bases numbered 2, after V lost 0 bases and J lost 8 bases. The CDR3 contains 15 residues. Here the CDR3 DNA reads TGCGCCAGCAGCCAAGATCGGACAGGGGATTCACCCCTCCACTTT. It encodes CASSQDRTGDSPLHF.

The rearrangement joins TRBV4-2 to TRBJ2-3, with 8 positions matching TRBD2. The CDR3 is 17 amino acids. Trimming at V came to 3 bases and at J to 5 bases, leaving 13 bases not matched to a gene. Germline V gives CDR1 LGHNA, CDR2 YNFKEQ. As DNA, the CDR3 is TGTGCCAGCAGCCAGCGGGCGTCGGGGGGGGAGGGAGATACGCAGTATTTT. Translating it yields CASSQRASGGEGDTQYF.

This clone was recorded once. The J gene is TRBJ2-7, the V gene TRBV2, with D maybe TRBD2 (6 bases). V shed 1 base and J shed 3 bases, with 10 bases lying between them. In germline, CDR1 is SNHLY, CDR2 FYNNEI. The CDR3 extends over 14 amino acids. The CDR3: CASSEENGSYEQYF. DNA for the CDR3: TGTGCCAGCAGTGAAGAAAACGGGAGCTACGAGCAGTACTTC.

This clone occurred once. One end of the junction fails to match germline, which may point to a read error. Other nucleotide sequences in the sample specify the same CDR3. V and J are TRBV7-2 and TRBJ1-1, with 8 bases that match TRBD1. The germline gives CDR1 SGHTA, CDR2 FQGNSA. The CDR3 consists of 14 residues. This CDR3 is CASSLTGVDTEAFF. CDR3 DNA: TGTGCCAGCAGCTTGACAGGGGTAGACACCGAAGCTTTCTTT.

The genes are TRBV11-2 and TRBJ2-3, with 16 bases lining up with TRBD2. The CDR3 sequence is 17 residues long. From germline, CDR1 is SGHAT and CDR2 FQNNGV. The ends lost 5 bases at V and 3 bases at J; junction bases unmatched: 5. CDR3 residues: CASSPGTSGGATDTQYF. CDR3 DNA: TGTGCCAGCAGCCCAGGGACTAGCGGGGGGGCAACAGATACGCAGTATTTT.

This clone occurred a few times. V usage is TRBV27 and J usage is TRBJ1-1, with D unresolved. Trimming stripped 5 bases from V and 1 base from J, with 11 bases between. The CDR3 sequence is 14 residues long. Germline lookup yields CDR1 MNHEY and CDR2 SMNVEV (reference sequence). CDR3 protein: CASSTYRENTEAFF. CDR3 DNA sequence: TGTGCCAGCAGTACCTACCGGGAGAACACTGAAGCTTTCTTT.

The chain recombines TRBV5-4 with TRBJ2-7, with a possible D match to TRBD2 (7 bases). Trimming removed 5 bases from V and 6 bases from J, with 18 bases in between. Germline CDR1 SGHNT, CDR2 YYREEE (reference sequence). The CDR3 extends over 14 amino acids. CDR3 in amino acids: CASSPTTGGSEQYF. The CDR3 DNA is TGTGCCAGCAGTCCTACCACGGGGGGCAGCGAGCAGTACTTC. The full variable domain, completed using reference TRBV5-4 and TRBJ2-7, is ETGVTQSPTHLIKTRGQQVTLRCSSQSGHNTVSWYQQALGQGPQFIFQYYREEENGRGNFPPRFSGLQFPNYSSELNVNALELDDSALYLCASSPTTGGSEQYFGPGTRLTVT.

The J gene is TRBJ1-1, the V gene TRBV7-2; no firm D call. Germline values: CDR1 SGHTA, CDR2 FQGNSA. Trimming took off 4 bases at V and 5 bases at J, with 14 bases between the two ends. The length of the CDR3 is 14 residues. As DNA, the CDR3 is TGTGCCAGCAGCTCACCCCCTGGAGGGACTGAAGCTTTCTTT. It is translated as CASSSPPGGTEAFF.

Only one count was recorded for this clone. The chain recombines TRBV19 with TRBJ2-5; maybe TRBD2 (6 bases). Per the germline V gene, CDR1 is LNHDA and CDR2 is SQIVND (reference sequence). CDR3 length: 13 amino acids. The V gene lost 1 base and the J gene lost 5 bases, with 8 bases spanning the gap. The CDR3, as DNA: TGTGCCAGTAGTATAGGTCTAGCGGAGACCCAGTACTTC. Translation gives CASSIGLAETQYF.